This T cell receptor (beta chain) appears in the sequencing data of a study of blood T cell repertoires in COVID-19. The overall study: Italy, Spain and the United States were the sources of the convalescent and acute COVID-19 samples. T cells, B-cell-depleted T cells, or PBMCs supplied cDNA or gDNA.

The table came from immunoSEQ multiplex PCR; TCRdb's copy has only in-frame clones and leaves some out. Of roughly 170,000 clones detected, about 83% appear once; the ten largest clones hold roughly an eighth. The CDR3 length is 12 residues. V was cut by 10 bases and J by 7 bases, with 17 bases left in between. Germline V gene sequence: CDR1 WSHSY, CDR2 SAAADI. This rearrangement joins TRBV10-2 to TRBJ2-7, with D hard to call. Sequences were obtained from peripheral blood. The origin of this receptor is a woman between 65 and 79 years old with COVID-19, enrolled during active disease. The CDR3 protein is CAIETSAMEQYF. CDR3 sequence (DNA): TGCGCCATAGAGACATCAGCCATGGAGCAGTACTTC.